The rows below give T cell receptor beta chains drawn from one sample of a study of T cell repertoires in cytomegalovirus infection. TCRdb re-called the reads with MiXCR, one entry per CDR3 protein. Of 680,000 or so distinct CDR3 sequences listed, 35% to 45% are singletons. Material for sequencing was PBMCs. Receptors were obtained from a human donor in good health (CMV status not recorded). Some clones in this sample may be carry-over from other donors' samples. Both conserved end residues are part of each CDR3. D genes are given only for firm matches. Size is stated for part of the rows, as once, few or many counts, or as a class when the clone is expanded.

v_call	clone_size	j_call	d_call	cdr3_nt	cdr3_aa
TRBV28	-	TRBJ2-1	TRBD2	TGTGCCAGCAGTTGGGGGACTAGCAATGAGCAGTTCTTC	CASSWGTSNEQFF
TRBV30	few	TRBJ2-5	TRBD2	TGTGCCTGGAGTATCCTAGCGGAGGGAGAGACCCAGTACTTC	CAWSILAEGETQYF
TRBV11-3	-	TRBJ2-7	-	TGTGCCAGCAGCTTAAGGGGTCACGGGGCTCACGAGCAGTACTTC	CASSLRGHGAHEQYF
TRBV24-1	few	TRBJ2-1	TRBD2	TGTGCCACCAGTGAATATAGCGGGAGGGCCAGGTTGGATGAGCAGTTCTTC	CATSEYSGRARLDEQFF
TRBV6-5	few	TRBJ2-5	-	TGTGCCAGCAGTTACTCGTCTAGGGGGGGGGGCCCGGAGACCCAGTACTTC	CASSYSSRGGGPETQYF
TRBV6-6	-	TRBJ2-7	TRBD1	TGTGCCAGCAGTTACTCCCTCGGGACAGGGGGTTCCTACGAGCAGTACTTC	CASSYSLGTGGSYEQYF
TRBV7-2	-	TRBJ2-2	TRBD1	TGTGCCAGCAGCACCAAAGCCGGACAGGGAGGCACCGGGGAGCTGTTTTTT	CASSTKAGQGGTGELFF
TRBV7-8	-	TRBJ2-7	-	TGTGCCAGCAGCTTAGGGATCTCTCAATGGGAGCAGTACTTC	CASSLGISQWEQYF
TRBV28	few	TRBJ1-6	-	TGTGCCAGCAGTTCATTCGGGGGGGCGAATTCACCCCTCCACTTT	CASSSFGGANSPLHF
TRBV28	-	TRBJ2-7	-	TGTGCCAGCAGCGGCCTCGGGACTCCTTCCTACGAGCAGTACTTC	CASSGLGTPSYEQYF
TRBV20-1	-	TRBJ1-5	TRBD1	TGCAGTGTCACAGGGGCGCCCCATCAGCCCCAGCATTTT	CSVTGAPHQPQHF
TRBV12-5	many	TRBJ2-5	TRBD2	TGTGCTAGTGGTACCGGAATGACTAGCGGGGAACAAGAGACCCAGTACTTC	CASGTGMTSGEQETQYF
TRBV7-3	-	TRBJ2-7	-	TGTGCCAGCAGCTTAAGGTTTGGGGTCGGCGAGCAGTACTTC	CASSLRFGVGEQYF
TRBV7-8	once	TRBJ2-7	-	TGTGCCAGCAGCTCCGCTGACTTAAACGGGGCCTACGAGCAGTACTTC	CASSSADLNGAYEQYF
TRBV3-1	few	TRBJ1-2	-	TGTGCCAGCAGCCAAGGGAACAGAAACTATGGCTACACCTTC	CASSQGNRNYGYTF
TRBV27	few	TRBJ1-1	TRBD1	TGTGCCAGCAGTGTAGACAGGGGGCTGAGCACTGAAGCTTTCTTT	CASSVDRGLSTEAFF
TRBV7-9	-	TRBJ2-3	TRBD2	TGTGCCAGCAGCTTATCAGGTACTAGCGGTACCACAGATACGCAGTATTTT	CASSLSGTSGTTDTQYF
TRBV7-9	many	TRBJ2-7	TRBD1	TGTGCCAGCAGCTCCCAGGGGGCTTCCTACGAGCAGTACTTC	CASSSQGASYEQYF
TRBV20-1	few	TRBJ1-1	TRBD1	TGCAGTGCGGAGGGGACAGCACCTAACACTGAAGCTTTCTTT	CSAEGTAPNTEAFF
TRBV5-6	-	TRBJ2-3	TRBD2	TGTGCCAGCAGCGTTGGCACTAGCGGGAGGGATACGCAGTATTTT	CASSVGTSGRDTQYF
TRBV11-2	-	TRBJ2-1	TRBD2	TGTGCCAGCAGTGGACTAGCGGGATATGAGCAGTTCTTC	CASSGLAGYEQFF
TRBV12-3/TRBV12-4	-	TRBJ2-4	TRBD1	TGTGCCAGCATCCGGTCAGGGGGCAAAAACAGTCAGTACTTC	CASIRSGGKNSQYF
TRBV2	-	TRBJ1-6	-	TGTGCCAGCAGTGATAAGACACATTATAATTCACCCCTCCACTTT	CASSDKTHYNSPLHF
TRBV6-6	-	TRBJ2-2	-	TGTGCCAGCCTCCGAGGCGGAACGAACACCGGGGAGCTGTTTTTT	CASLRGGTNTGELFF
TRBV27	once	TRBJ2-1	TRBD1	TGTGCCAGCAGTAAACTACAGGGGAGTAGCAATGAGCAGTTCTTC	CASSKLQGSSNEQFF
TRBV4-1	few	TRBJ2-3	-	TGCGCCAGCAGCCAAGGCCCCGCAGATACGCAGTATTTT	CASSQGPADTQYF
TRBV7-9	few	TRBJ2-2	TRBD2	TGTGCCAGCAGCTTGGGAGGGATCAACACCGGGGAGCTGTTTTTT	CASSLGGINTGELFF
TRBV19	many	TRBJ2-6	TRBD1	TGTGCCAGCAGCCGACAGGGCCTCTCTGGGGCCAACGTCCTGACTTTC	CASSRQGLSGANVLTF
TRBV7-2	-	TRBJ2-5	TRBD1	TGTGCCAGCAGCTCTGATGACAGGGTCAAGACCCAGTACTTC	CASSSDDRVKTQYF
TRBV25-1	-	TRBJ2-7	TRBD2	TGTGCCAGCAGTGATGAGACTAGCGCGAACCCCTACGAGCAGTACTTC	CASSDETSANPYEQYF
TRBV7-9	-	TRBJ2-7	-	TGTGCCAGCAGCCAACTACAGGGCGACATCGAGCAGTACTTC	CASSQLQGDIEQYF
TRBV5-1	few	TRBJ2-1	TRBD2	TGCGCCAGCAGCCCGGCGTCTAGCGGGTACAATGAGCAGTTCTTC	CASSPASSGYNEQFF
TRBV7-2	many	TRBJ1-5	-	TGTGCCAGCAGCATAGGGATTCAGAATCAGCCCCAGCATTTT	CASSIGIQNQPQHF
TRBV7-2	-	TRBJ2-1	-	TGTGCCAGCAGCTTGGGGCCAGCCCGGGATGAGCAGTTCTTC	CASSLGPARDEQFF
TRBV6-5	-	TRBJ1-1	-	TGTGCCAGCAGTTACGGGGGTACGGGGAACACTGAAGCTTTCTTT	CASSYGGTGNTEAFF
TRBV28	once	TRBJ2-1	-	TGTGCCAGCAGTCAAGTTTTCGGGAGCAATGAGCAGTTCTTC	CASSQVFGSNEQFF
TRBV19	-	TRBJ2-1	-	TGTGCCAGTAGTGGGTTGCAGGGCGGTGAGCAGTTCTTC	CASSGLQGGEQFF
TRBV5-1	few	TRBJ1-2	-	TGCGCCAGCAGCTTGGAGGGAGCGTCCAACTATGGCTACACCTTC	CASSLEGASNYGYTF
TRBV4-1	-	TRBJ1-2	-	TGCGCCAGCAGCCAAATAGGCCAAGAGATCTATGGCTACACCTTC	CASSQIGQEIYGYTF
TRBV29-1	-	TRBJ1-1	TRBD1	TGCAGCGTTCAATCCTCAGGGGGCCTGAGGACTGAAGCTTTCTTT	CSVQSSGGLRTEAFF
TRBV2	-	TRBJ1-2	TRBD1	TGTGCCGTGACAGGGTTCTATGGCTACACCTTC	CAVTGFYGYTF